The T cell receptor (beta chain) described here comes from a study of CD8 T cell repertoires and HIV-1 epitope variants (dated by TCRdb to the early 2020s). In the study overall: Twenty-five peptides representing autologous and known Gag and Nef epitope variants were each used to stimulate T cells in separate culture wells. The control conditions were a CMV, EBV and flu peptide pool, the Ebola AY9 epitope as a negative control, and a well with no peptide. The epitopes tested covered three Gag epitope families plus Nef HW9 and YT9. A 1M T cell aliquot was kept as an uncultured baseline condition, separate from the 83 T cell cultures. T cells were enriched with the EasySep Human T Cell Enrichment Kit and co-cultured with equal numbers of autologous T cell-negative cells as antigen-presenting cells. A total of around 80 T cell cultures were run, with each culture condition done in triplicate except for one peptide, which was done in duplicate. For around 10 days the cultures were kept in IMDM with gentamicin, and on days 3 and 7 half of the media was changed with IL-2, IL-7 and IL-15 added. Here is what the overall study found, with its caveats: Four to six clonotypes recognized the Nef KF9 family and one the HW9 family, with no responses to the TAALDMSHF plasma variant. The assay identified only TCR beta chains and indicated proliferation in response to antigen, without indicating T cell function or cytokine profile. Of the nine antigen-specific TCR beta clonotypes identified, five to seven appeared cross-reactive for autologous or known escape epitope variants.

Sequencing of TCR beta CDR3 regions was done on the immunoSEQ platform at survey depth. The QIAamp DNA micro kit was used to extract genomic DNA from every cultured and uncultured CD8+ T cell population. In the original analysis: Samples with under 5,000 productive reads were excluded, and this exclusion removed about 7% of the 75 HIV peptide-stimulated cultures. A MANAFEST web app trimmed sequences to CDR3 and removed nonproductive sequences, CDR3s under 5 amino acids, and those not starting C or ending F/W. For a clonotype to count as antigen-specific, the clonotype had to expand relative to the no-peptide control in at least 2 of 3 replicates at FDR 0.01, and only within one epitope family. A frequency at least fivefold higher than in wells stimulated with peptides from other epitope families was additionally required for specific clonotypes. TCRdb stores this immuneACCESS table with in-frame sequences only. Part of the clones is absent; in the studies checked, under half of the shortfall reflects unresolved V genes, and no reason is known for the rest. V and J calls and clone size come straight from that table; D and trimming were deduced from the DNA. The sample data list about 5,000 clones, and 64% of these were observed just once. 42% of the sample goes to the ten largest clones.

CDR1 is given as LGHNA and CDR2 as YSLEER, both from the germline V gene. V sheds 0 bases and J sheds 3 bases, leaving 8 bases between their ends. Measured from the cysteine to the phenylalanine, the CDR3 is 15 residues long. Only CDR3 DNA is held: 45 bases, read in frame from base 1. Regarding this clone: No antigen is known for it. No much larger clonotype is one base removed from it; base qualities were not supplied.

The EasySep Human CD8+ T Cell Enrichment Kit was used on day 10 to isolate CD8+ T cells from every culture. The receptor's source is a male donor with HIV. The chain is made from TRBV4-3 and TRBJ2-2; the D gene identity is not certain. The specimen was cultured CD8+ T cells derived from PBMCs. The DNA sequence is as follows: TGCGCCAGCAGCCAAGATCGGCCTTACACCGGGGAGCTGTTTTTT. Its protein product is CASSQDRPYTGELFF.